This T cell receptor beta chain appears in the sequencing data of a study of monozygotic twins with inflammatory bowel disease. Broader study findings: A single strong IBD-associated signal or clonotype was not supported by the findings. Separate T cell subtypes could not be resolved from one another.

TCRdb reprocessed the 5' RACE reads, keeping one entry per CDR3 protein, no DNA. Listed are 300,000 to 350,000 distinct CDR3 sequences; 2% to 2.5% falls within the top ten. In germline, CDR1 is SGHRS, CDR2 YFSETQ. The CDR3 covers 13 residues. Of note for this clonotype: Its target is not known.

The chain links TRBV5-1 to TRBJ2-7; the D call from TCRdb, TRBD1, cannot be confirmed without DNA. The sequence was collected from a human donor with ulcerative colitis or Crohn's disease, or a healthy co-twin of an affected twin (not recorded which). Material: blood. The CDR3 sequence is CASGQGETYEQYF.